These 16 T cell receptor beta chains came from one sample sequenced in a study of blood T cell repertoires in COVID-19. This table comes from immunoSEQ multiplex PCR, and its TCRdb copy is limited to in-frame clones, with some not included. The table includes 100,000 to 150,000 clones, around 81% detected once. Sequencing used peripheral blood. These receptors all come from a man aged 35 to 55 with active or convalescent COVID-19.

The chain combines TRBV27 with TRBJ1-2; TRBD1 matches 11 bases. After removal of 5 bases from V and 6 bases from J, the junction contained 5 bases not matched to a gene. Germline values: CDR1 MNHEY, CDR2 SMNVEV (reference sequence). There are 14 residues in the CDR3. In nucleotides, the CDR3 is TGTGCCAGCAGTAGGGACAGGGGGGCCCATGGCTACACCTTC. This codes for CASSRDRGAHGYTF.

This chain links TRBV6-5 with TRBJ1-5; TRBD1 matches 7 bases. CDR1 is MNHEY, CDR2 SVGAGI, per germline. CDR3 length: 14 amino acids. V trimming: 10 bases; J trimming: 1 base; junction bases outside the gene matches: 7. CDR3 protein: CATRQGWSNQPQHF. DNA of the CDR3: TGTGCCACCAGACAGGGATGGAGCAATCAGCCCCAGCATTTT.

This clone appeared a few times. The chain recombines TRBV19 with TRBJ2-6; D is uncertain. V lost 1 base and J lost 1, with 5 bases in between. CDR1 and CDR2 from the germline V gene are LNHDA and SQIVND (reference sequence). The CDR3 has 15 residues. CDR3 amino acids: CASSIVTSGANVLTF. The CDR3 DNA is TGTGCCAGTAGTATAGTTACTTCTGGGGCCAACGTCCTGACTTTC.

CDR3 sequence reads: CASSPLSGTGEETQYF. The CDR3, as DNA: TGTGCCAGCTCACCACTCTCTGGGACAGGCGAAGAGACCCAGTACTTC. This rearrangement joins TRBV18 to TRBJ2-5; 8 bases map to TRBD1. After removal of 1 base from V and 3 bases from J, the junction contained 7 bases not matched to a gene. CDR3 size: 16 residues. Germline lookup yields CDR1 KGHSH and CDR2 LQKENI. The variable domain in full, completed from reference TRBV18 and TRBJ2-5, reads NAGVMQNPRHLVRRRGQEARLRCSPMKGHSHVYWYRQLPEEGLKFMVYLQKENIIDESGMPKERFSAEFPKEGPSILRIQQVVRGDSAAYFCASSPLSGTGEETQYFGPGTRLLVL.

V and J are TRBV15 and TRBJ2-1; D is undetermined. This CDR3 comprises 13 residues. The V gene's germline CDR1 is LNHNV and CDR2 YYDKDF (reference sequence). V was trimmed by 5 bases and J by 3 bases, leaving 8 bases between them. The CDR3 DNA is TGTGCCACCAGCCCCTCCCGCTACAATGAGCAGTTCTTC. Protein: CATSPSRYNEQFF.

The genes are TRBV7-2 and TRBJ2-5; TRBD2 matches at 8 bases. The CDR3 consists of 15 residues. The V segment lost 1 base and the J segment 4 bases; nucleotides outside the gene matches: 5. From germline, CDR1 is SGHTA and CDR2 FQGNSA. CDR3 amino acids: CASSLGNGGGETQYF. The CDR3 nucleotides are TGTGCCAGCAGCTTAGGGAACGGGGGGGGAGAGACCCAGTACTTC.

The chain couples TRBV3-1 (or the pseudogene TRBV3-2) to TRBJ1-3; 10 bases are shared with TRBD1. This CDR3 comprises 16 residues. The germline V gene has CDR1 LGHDT and CDR2 YNNKEL (reference sequence). The V gene end was trimmed by 4 bases and the J gene end by 0 bases; junction bases not matched to a gene: 3. In DNA, the CDR3 is TGTGCCAGCAGCCCCCGGGACAGGGGCTCTGGAAACACCATATATTTT. Encoded protein: CASSPRDRGSGNTIYF.

This clone was observed a handful of times. The rearrangement uses TRBV5-1 and TRBJ1-2, with D possibly TRBD1 on 6 matching bases. The CDR3 sequence is 13 residues long. Trimming stripped 4 bases from V and 8 bases from J, with 15 bases between. CDR1 SGHRS and CDR2 YFSETQ come from the germline V gene. CDR3 region: CASSLGQSVGYTF. The CDR3 region has the DNA TGCGCCAGCAGCCTCGGACAGTCTGTCGGCTACACCTTC.

J is TRBJ1-5 and V is TRBV25-1, with a possible D match to TRBD1 (5 bases). Trimming cost V 3 bases and J 6 bases, with 12 bases left between them. Germline V lookup: CDR1 MGHDK, CDR2 SYGVNS. The CDR3 sequence is 14 residues long. The CDR3 spells CASSDGGASQPQHF. The CDR3, as DNA: TGTGCCAGCAGTGACGGCGGGGCAAGTCAGCCCCAGCATTTT.

CDR3 nucleotides: TGCGCCAGCAGCCAAGATCTTGTGGCAGAGCAGTTCTTC. Amino acids: CASSQDLVAEQFF. J is TRBJ2-1 and V is TRBV4-3; D not certain. Trimming removed 0 bases at V and 10 bases at J, with 10 bases between. This CDR3 contains 13 residues. CDR1 LGHNA and CDR2 YSLEER come from the germline V gene.

This chain links TRBV5-1 with TRBJ1-1, with unresolved D. Germline V lookup: CDR1 SGHRS, CDR2 YFSETQ. The CDR3 is made up of 13 amino acids. V lost 4 bases and J 2 bases, leaving 9 bases between the germline ends. CDR3 DNA: TGCGCCAGCAGCCCCGGGTTAAACACTGAAGCTTTCTTT. Its translation: CASSPGLNTEAFF.

This clone occurred a few times. V usage is TRBV12-3 or TRBV12-4 and J usage is TRBJ1-3; D not resolved. This CDR3 has 13 residues. V was trimmed by 10 bases and J by 1 base, leaving 11 bases between them. CDR3 loop: CATKTASGNTIYF. CDR3 in DNA: TGTGCCACCAAGACTGCTTCTGGAAACACCATATATTTT.

This clone was detected only a few times. The CDR3: CASSVERAGPLTGELFF. The CDR3 region has the DNA TGTGCCAGCAGCGTAGAGCGAGCGGGGCCCCTCACCGGGGAGCTGTTTTTT. J is TRBJ2-2 and V is TRBV9; 7 bases agree with TRBD2. J was trimmed by 4 bases and V by 0 bases; bases with no gene match: 9. Germline V lookup: CDR1 SGDLS, CDR2 YYNGEE. There are 17 residues in the CDR3.

The CDR3 bases are TGTGCCAGCAGTTACGCGGCGGCTCCCTACGAGCAGTACTTC. Amino acid sequence: CASSYAAAPYEQYF. This chain uses TRBV6-5 with TRBJ2-7; D uncertain. The V gene's germline CDR1 is MNHEY and CDR2 SVGAGI. Trimming left V 2 bases short and J 2 bases short, with 10 bases between. The CDR3 has 14 amino acids.

This clone was seen a few times. V is TRBV10-3 and J is TRBJ2-3; 9 bases match TRBD2. The CDR3 has 15 residues. Germline CDR1 ENHRY, CDR2 SYGVKD. The V gene end was trimmed by 7 bases and the J gene end by 4 bases; junction bases not matched to a gene: 9. The CDR3 protein is CAITDGRGGPDTQYF. The CDR3 bases are TGTGCCATCACCGACGGGCGGGGGGGCCCAGATACGCAGTATTTT.

The chain is built from TRBV5-1 and TRBJ2-5; no definite D call. Trimming removed 3 bases at V and 4 bases at J, with 13 bases between. The CDR3 has 14 residues. Germline CDR1 and CDR2: SGHRS and YFSETQ. The CDR3 DNA reads as TGCGCCAGCAGCTCGACTGCATCCCCAGAGACCCAGTACTTC. It translates to CASSSTASPETQYF.